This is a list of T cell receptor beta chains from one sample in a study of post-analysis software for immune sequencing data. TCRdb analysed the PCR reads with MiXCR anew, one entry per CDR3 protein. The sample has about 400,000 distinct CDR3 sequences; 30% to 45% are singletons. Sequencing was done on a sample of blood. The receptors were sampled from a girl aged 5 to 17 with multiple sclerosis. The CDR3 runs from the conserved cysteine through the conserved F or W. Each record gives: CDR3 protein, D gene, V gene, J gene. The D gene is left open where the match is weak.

CSAHRTSRETQYF	TRBD2	TRBV20-1	TRBJ2-5
CASSGTSGGAGYNEQFF	TRBD2	TRBV6-1	TRBJ2-1
CSARGGQSNPNTEAFF	NA	TRBV20-1	TRBJ1-1
CASSEMNTEAFF	NA	TRBV2	TRBJ1-1
CASSLNGGTLGETQYF	TRBD2	TRBV7-2	TRBJ2-5
CASSLVQGSSYEQYF	TRBD1	TRBV5-1	TRBJ2-7
CASRRTGENTEAFF	TRBD1	TRBV6-5	TRBJ1-1
CASSSDRLSSYNSPLHF	TRBD1	TRBV7-6	TRBJ1-6
CSVERQVNTEAFF	NA	TRBV29-1	TRBJ1-1
CSVGQGVDQPRHF	TRBD1	TRBV29-1	TRBJ1-5
CSVDGQGDDTYEQYF	TRBD1	TRBV29-1	TRBJ2-7
CASSQDGAHEQYF	NA	TRBV4-1	NA
CASSEYWSNQPQHF	NA	TRBV25-1	TRBJ1-5
CASSQDGVQLRGYTF	NA	TRBV3-1	TRBJ1-2
CSVEEVEFTDTQYF	NA	TRBV29-1	TRBJ2-3
CASRPSWGRDYGYTF	NA	TRBV6-2/TRBV6-3	TRBJ1-2
CASSYSAEQAAEAFF	NA	TRBV6-6	TRBJ1-1
CASSLDWGEQFF	NA	TRBV12-3/TRBV12-4	TRBJ2-1
CSVSTDPNTEAFF	NA	TRBV29-1	TRBJ1-1
CASSQVPEARGAQPQHF	NA	TRBV4-1	TRBJ1-5
CASSYIVNSYNSPLHF	NA	TRBV6-2/TRBV6-3	TRBJ1-6
CSVDTGTLYNEQFF	NA	TRBV29-1	TRBJ2-1
CASSRDRGEYEQYF	TRBD1	TRBV2	NA
CASSLWGQSSGANVLTF	TRBD1	TRBV28	TRBJ2-6
CASSFLAEWSSYNEQYF	NA	TRBV27	TRBJ2-7
CASSSGSGSNQPQHF	NA	TRBV5-6	TRBJ1-5
CASSPRDRVPDTQYF	TRBD1	TRBV4-3	TRBJ2-3
CGAGQGDYEQYF	NA	TRBV28	TRBJ2-7
CASSKARGTGARVYEQYF	NA	TRBV21-1	TRBJ2-7
CASSRRGDYNEQFF	TRBD2	TRBV9	TRBJ2-1
CASSPSIAVRETQYF	NA	TRBV7-2	TRBJ2-5
CASSLTGWNSPLHF	NA	TRBV5-4	TRBJ1-6
CSAIYQKGGQETQYF	NA	TRBV20-1	TRBJ2-5
CASSSGITVFYEQYF	NA	TRBV7-8	TRBJ2-7
CASSFGQDEAFF	TRBD1	TRBV5-6	TRBJ1-1
CSVTGLNTEAFF	NA	TRBV29-1	TRBJ1-1
CASSLLAGEIYNEQFF	NA	TRBV7-4	TRBJ2-1
CASSFRQGRDEQYF	TRBD1	TRBV7-9	TRBJ2-7
CASSLGSPQGETQYF	NA	TRBV12-3/TRBV12-4	TRBJ2-5
CASSQGGQGYEQYF	TRBD1	TRBV4-3	TRBJ2-7
CAISGPGGTGRNNEQYF	NA	TRBV10-3	TRBJ2-5
CSVLPGRRKSSYNEQYF	NA	TRBV29-1	NA
CAISESAGLRETQYF	TRBD2	TRBV10-3	TRBJ2-5
CSVSEGGHHAQETQYF	NA	TRBV29-1	TRBJ2-5
CASSPLRDTPEDGYTF	NA	TRBV7-9	TRBJ1-2
CSAARGNEQFF	NA	TRBV20-1	TRBJ2-1
CSARGLAGLDGELFF	TRBD2	TRBV20-1	TRBJ2-2
CASSLMGTDTEAFF	NA	TRBV7-2	TRBJ1-1
CSAGGTSGGAGHIQYF	TRBD2	TRBV20-1	TRBJ2-4
CASSLTSMGNEQFF	NA	TRBV7-9	TRBJ2-1
CASSLGTGSTNEKLFF	TRBD1	TRBV12-3/TRBV12-4	TRBJ1-4